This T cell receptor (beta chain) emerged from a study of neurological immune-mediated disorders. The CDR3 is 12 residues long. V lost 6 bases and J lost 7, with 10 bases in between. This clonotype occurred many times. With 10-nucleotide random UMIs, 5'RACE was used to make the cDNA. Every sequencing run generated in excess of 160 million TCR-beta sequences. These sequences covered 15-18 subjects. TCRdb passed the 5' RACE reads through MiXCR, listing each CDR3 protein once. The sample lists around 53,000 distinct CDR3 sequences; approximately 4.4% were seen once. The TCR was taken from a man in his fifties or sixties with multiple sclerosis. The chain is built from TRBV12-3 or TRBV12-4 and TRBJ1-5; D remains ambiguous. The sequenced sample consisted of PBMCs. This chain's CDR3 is CASSLLRQPQHF. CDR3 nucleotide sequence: TGTGCCAGCAGCCTACTCCGGCAGCCCCAGCATTTT.